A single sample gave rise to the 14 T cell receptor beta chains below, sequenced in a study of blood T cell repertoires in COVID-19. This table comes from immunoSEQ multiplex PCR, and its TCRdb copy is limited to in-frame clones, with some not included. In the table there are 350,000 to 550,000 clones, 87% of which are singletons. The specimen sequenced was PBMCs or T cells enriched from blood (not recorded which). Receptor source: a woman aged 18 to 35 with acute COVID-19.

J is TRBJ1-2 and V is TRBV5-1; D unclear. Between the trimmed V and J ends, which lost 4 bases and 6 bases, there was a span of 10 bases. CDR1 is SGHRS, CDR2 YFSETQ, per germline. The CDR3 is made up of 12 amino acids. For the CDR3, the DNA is TGCGCCAGCAGCGGCGCGGAGGATGGCTACACCTTC. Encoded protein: CASSGAEDGYTF. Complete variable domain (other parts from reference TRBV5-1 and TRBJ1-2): KAGVTQTPRYLIKTRGQQVTLSCSPISGHRSVSWYQQTPGQGLQFLFEYFSETQRNKGNFPGRFSGRQFSNSRSEMNVSTLELGDSALYLCASSGAEDGYTFGSGTRLTVV.

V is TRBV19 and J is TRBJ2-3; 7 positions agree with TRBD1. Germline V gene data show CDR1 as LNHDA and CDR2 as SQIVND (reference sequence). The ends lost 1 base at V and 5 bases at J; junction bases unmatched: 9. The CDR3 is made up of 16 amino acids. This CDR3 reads CASSIVRQGMRDTQYF. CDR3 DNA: TGTGCCAGTAGTATAGTCCGACAGGGAATGAGAGATACGCAGTATTTT.

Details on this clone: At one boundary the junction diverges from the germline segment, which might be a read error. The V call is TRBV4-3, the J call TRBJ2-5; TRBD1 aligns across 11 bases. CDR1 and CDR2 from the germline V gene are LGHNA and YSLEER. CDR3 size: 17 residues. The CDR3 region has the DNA TGCGCCAGCAGTCAAGGACACGGACAGGGGGCGCGAGAGACCCAGTACTTC. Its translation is CASSQGHGQGARETQYF.

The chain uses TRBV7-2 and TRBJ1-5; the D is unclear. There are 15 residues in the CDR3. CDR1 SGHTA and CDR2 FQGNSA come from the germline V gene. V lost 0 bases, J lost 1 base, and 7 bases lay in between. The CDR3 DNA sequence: TGTGCCAGCAGCTTAGCGTCCATGAGCAATCAGCCCCAGCATTTT. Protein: CASSLASMSNQPQHF.

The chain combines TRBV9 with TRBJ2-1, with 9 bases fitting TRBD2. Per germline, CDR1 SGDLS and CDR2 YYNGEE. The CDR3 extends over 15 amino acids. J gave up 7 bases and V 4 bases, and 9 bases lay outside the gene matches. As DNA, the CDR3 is TGTGCCAGCAGCTCCATAGGGGCGGGGGGGAATGAGCAGTTCTTC. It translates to CASSSIGAGGNEQFF.

CDR3 in DNA: TGTGCCAGCAGTTTAATCGTCAATGAGCAGTTCTTC. Its translation is CASSLIVNEQFF. The chain has TRBV12-3 or TRBV12-4 and TRBJ2-1; D is ambiguous. The V gene lost 2 bases and the J gene lost 6 bases, with 5 bases spanning the gap. The CDR3 is 12 residues long.

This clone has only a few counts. The CDR3, as DNA: TGTGCCAGCAGTCCCGGGACAGGGGGTCGCGGTGGTTCTGGAAACACCATATATTTT. It translates to CASSPGTGGRGGSGNTIYF. This rearrangement joins TRBV28 to TRBJ1-3; the match to TRBD1 covers 11 bases. The CDR3 consists of 19 residues. Germline values: CDR1 MDHEN, CDR2 SYDVKM. V was clipped by 5 bases and J by 1 base; unmatched bases: 13.

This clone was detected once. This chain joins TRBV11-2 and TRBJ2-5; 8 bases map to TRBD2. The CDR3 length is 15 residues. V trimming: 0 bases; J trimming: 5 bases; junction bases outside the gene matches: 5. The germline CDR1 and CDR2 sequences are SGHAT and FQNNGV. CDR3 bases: TGTGCCAGCAGCTTAGAGGGACTAGTTCGTGAGACCCAGTACTTC. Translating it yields CASSLEGLVRETQYF.

As DNA, the CDR3 is TGTGCCAGCAGTTTGGTGGGCACACAAGAGACCCAGTACTTC. Translation: CASSLVGTQETQYF. V is TRBV27 and J is TRBJ2-5; D is undetermined. The CDR3 contains 14 residues. CDR1 is MNHEY, CDR2 SMNVEV, per germline (reference sequence). The V and J ends lost 3 bases and 2 bases respectively, with 10 bases between them.

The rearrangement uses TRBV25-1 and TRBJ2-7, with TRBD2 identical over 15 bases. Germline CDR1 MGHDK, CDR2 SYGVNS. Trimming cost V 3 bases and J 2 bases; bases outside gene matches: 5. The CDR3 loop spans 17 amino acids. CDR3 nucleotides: TGTGCCAGCAGTGACGGACTAGCGGGAGGGTTAACCTACGAGCAGTACTTC. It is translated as CASSDGLAGGLTYEQYF.

For the CDR3, the DNA is TGTGCCAGCAGTTACGGACAGGGTGGGCGCAATCAGCCCCAGCATTTT. Amino acids: CASSYGQGGRNQPQHF. The J gene is TRBJ1-5, the V gene TRBV6-6; 8 bases align to TRBD1. The CDR3 is made up of 16 amino acids. V dropped 2 bases and J dropped 2; count of bases not matched to a gene: 5. The V gene's germline CDR1 is MNHNY and CDR2 SVGAGI (reference sequence).

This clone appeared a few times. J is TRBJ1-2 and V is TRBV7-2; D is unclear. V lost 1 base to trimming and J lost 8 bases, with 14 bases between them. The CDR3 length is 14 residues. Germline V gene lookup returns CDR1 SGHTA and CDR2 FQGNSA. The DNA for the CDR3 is TGTGCCAGCAGCTTAGGCGGAGTATCGAGGGGCTACACCTTC. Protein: CASSLGGVSRGYTF.

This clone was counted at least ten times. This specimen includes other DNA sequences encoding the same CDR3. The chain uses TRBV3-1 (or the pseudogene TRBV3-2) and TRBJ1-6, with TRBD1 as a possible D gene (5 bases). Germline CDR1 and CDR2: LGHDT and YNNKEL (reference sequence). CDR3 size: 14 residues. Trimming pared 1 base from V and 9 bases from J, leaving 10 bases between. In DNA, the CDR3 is TGTGCCAGCAGCCAAGGCGGGGGGGGTTCACCCCTCCACTTT. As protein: CASSQGGGGSPLHF.

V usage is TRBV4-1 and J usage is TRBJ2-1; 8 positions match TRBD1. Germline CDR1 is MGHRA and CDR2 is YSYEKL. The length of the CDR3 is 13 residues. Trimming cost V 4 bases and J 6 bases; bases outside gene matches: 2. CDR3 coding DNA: TGCGCCAGCAGCCGACAGGGGCCCAATGAGCAGTTCTTC. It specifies CASSRQGPNEQFF.